This is a list of T cell receptor beta chains from one sample in a study of shared clonotypes between healthy human individuals. Libraries were prepared by immunoSEQ multiplex PCR; TCRdb keeps only in-frame clonotypes and omits some of them. Here the sample spans about 750,000 clones, 90% to 95% being singletons. The specimen was naive CD8+ T cells sorted from blood. Every receptor here comes from a man aged 25-45 years in good health. Each CDR3 is given with its conserved first and last residue. Fields, in order: D gene, J gene, V gene, clone size, CDR3 protein, CDR3 DNA. A D gene is named only where the DNA matches it firmly. Only part of the rows carry a size: once, few, many, or a class if the clone is expanded.

TRBD1,TRBJ2-7,TRBV27,-,CATSVLQGAIYEQYF,TGTGCCACCAGCGTCCTACAGGGGGCTATATACGAGCAGTACTTC
-,TRBJ1-2,TRBV6-1,once,CASSEFLSGAGYYGYTF,TGTGCCAGCAGTGAATTTCTTTCAGGGGCGGGTTATTATGGCTACACCTTC
TRBD1,TRBJ2-7,TRBV4-1,-,CASSPRNRGYEQYF,TGCGCCAGCAGCCCACGGAACAGGGGCTACGAGCAGTACTTC
TRBD1,TRBJ1-1,TRBV27,-,CASSSTGGNEAFF,TGTGCCAGCAGTTCGACAGGGGGGAATGAAGCTTTCTTT
TRBD1,TRBJ2-7,TRBV6-6,-,CASSYSWTGPYEQYF,TGTGCCAGCAGTTACTCGTGGACAGGTCCCTACGAGCAGTACTTC
TRBD1,TRBJ2-7,TRBV5-6,-,CASSWTGFEQYF,TGTGCCAGCAGCTGGACAGGGTTCGAGCAGTACTTC
TRBD1,TRBJ2-1,TRBV7-9,-,CASSNTGGLTYNEQFF,TGTGCCAGCAGCAACACAGGGGGCCTTACCTACAATGAGCAGTTCTTC
TRBD1,TRBJ2-1,TRBV6-1,-,CASSGAGGFDYNEQFF,TGTGCCAGCAGTGGTGCAGGGGGCTTCGACTACAATGAGCAGTTCTTC
-,TRBJ2-6,TRBV28,-,CASSLAAGSGANVLTF,TGTGCCAGCAGTTTGGCGGCGGGGTCTGGGGCCAACGTCCTGACTTTC
TRBD2,TRBJ2-3,TRBV7-6,-,CASSFPTSGTPTHTDTQYF,TGTGCCAGCAGCTTTCCGACTAGCGGGACCCCCACACACACAGATACGCAGTATTTT
-,TRBJ2-1,TRBV4-1,-,CASSQRLSSYNEQFF,TGCGCCAGCAGCCAGCGCCTGAGCTCCTACAATGAGCAGTTCTTC
TRBD1,TRBJ2-1,TRBV7-6,-,CASREQGRSEQFF,TGTGCCAGCAGGGAACAGGGGCGGAGTGAGCAGTTCTTC
-,TRBJ2-5,TRBV7-9,-,CASSLANREVWETQYF,TGTGCCAGCAGCTTAGCAAACAGGGAGGTGTGGGAGACCCAGTACTTC
TRBD1,TRBJ2-2,TRBV9,-,CASTRTGGTGELFF,TGTGCCAGCACGAGGACAGGGGGGACCGGGGAGCTGTTTTTT
TRBD2,TRBJ2-7,TRBV4-1,few,CASSQLAGGYEQYF,TGCGCCAGCAGCCAACTAGCGGGAGGGTACGAGCAGTACTTC
-,TRBJ2-5,TRBV13,-,CASSPPDALLAGETQYF,TGTGCCAGCAGCCCCCCTGACGCTTTACTAGCCGGAGAGACCCAGTACTTC
-,TRBJ1-1,TRBV27,-,CASSLSAPGLLSNTEAFF,TGTGCCAGCAGTTTATCGGCCCCCGGACTGTTGTCAAACACTGAAGCTTTCTTT
TRBD2,TRBJ2-1,TRBV6-6,-,CASSLGLVNEQFF,TGTGCCAGCAGCCTGGGACTAGTCAATGAGCAGTTCTTC
TRBD2,TRBJ2-1,TRBV29-1,-,CSVAYKVGLAGGDEQFF,TGCAGCGTTGCCTACAAAGTCGGACTAGCGGGAGGGGATGAGCAGTTCTTC
TRBD1,TRBJ1-4,TRBV6-5,-,CASSTTGASNEKLFF,TGTGCCAGCAGCACGACAGGGGCCTCTAATGAAAAACTGTTTTTT
-,TRBJ2-3,TRBV6-5,once,CASSYGASTDTQYF,TGTGCCAGCAGTTACGGGGCCTCCACAGATACGCAGTATTTT
TRBD1,TRBJ2-1,TRBV6-5,few,CASSYELTGVEQFF,TGTGCCAGCAGTTACGAATTAACAGGGGTAGAGCAGTTCTTC
-,TRBJ1-2,TRBV28,-,CALGKEQGIHYGYTF,TGTGCCCTTGGTAAGGAGCAGGGCATCCACTATGGCTACACCTTC
TRBD2,TRBJ2-3,TRBV4-1,-,CASSQEPTSGRATDTQYF,TGCGCCAGCAGCCAAGAACCGACTAGCGGGAGGGCCACAGATACGCAGTATTTT
-,TRBJ2-7,TRBV9,-,CASSAGSLTYEQYF,TGTGCCAGCAGCGCCGGGAGCCTGACCTACGAGCAGTACTTC
-,TRBJ2-7,TRBV15,-,CATSPWGNEQYF,TGTGCCACCAGCCCCTGGGGTAACGAGCAGTACTTC
TRBD2,TRBJ2-3,TRBV5-1,-,CASSIGLAGLTDTQYF,TGCGCCAGCAGCATCGGACTAGCGGGGCTCACAGATACGCAGTATTTT
-,TRBJ2-1,TRBV7-2,-,CASSPSGRPQFF,TGTGCCAGCAGCCCTTCGGGGCGACCACAGTTCTTC
TRBD1,TRBJ2-1,TRBV7-9,-,CASSQTGGGHNEQFF,TGTGCCAGCAGCCAGACAGGGGGCGGCCACAATGAGCAGTTCTTC
TRBD1,TRBJ2-4,TRBV13,-,CASSLGTLDRADPPMSIAKNIQYF,TGTGCCAGCAGCTTAGGAACATTAGACAGGGCCGATCCCCCAATGTCCATAGCCAAAAACATTCAGTACTTC
TRBD2,TRBJ2-3,TRBV27,-,CASSLTRGSGGGTDTQYF,TGTGCCAGCAGTCTCACGAGAGGGAGCGGGGGCGGCACAGATACGCAGTATTTT
-,TRBJ2-1,TRBV28,-,CASSPNRDGAWEQFF,TGTGCCAGCAGCCCCAACCGGGACGGCGCTTGGGAGCAGTTCTTC
-,TRBJ1-4,TRBV7-9,-,CASSSPRAGTNEKLFF,TGTGCCAGCAGCTCTCCGCGGGCTGGGACTAATGAAAAACTGTTTTTT
TRBD2,TRBJ2-1,TRBV19,-,CASSIAWTSGHYNEQFF,TGTGCCAGTAGTATAGCTTGGACTAGCGGACACTACAATGAGCAGTTCTTC
TRBD2,TRBJ2-3,TRBV2,-,CASKRASGAEADTQYF,TGTGCCAGCAAGCGGGCTAGCGGAGCTGAGGCAGATACGCAGTATTTT
-,TRBJ1-5,TRBV27,-,CASAPTPHSNQPQHF,TGTGCCAGCGCCCCTACGCCTCATAGCAATCAGCCCCAGCATTTT
-,TRBJ1-1,TRBV6-5,-,CASRRGMNTEAFF,TGTGCCAGCCGGCGGGGAATGAACACTGAAGCTTTCTTT
-,TRBJ1-1,TRBV19,-,CASSITRGAEAFF,TGTGCCAGTAGTATAACCCGGGGAGCCGAAGCTTTCTTT
TRBD1,TRBJ2-7,TRBV27,-,CASSPGQGLYEQYF,TGTGCCAGCAGCCCGGGACAGGGACTCTACGAGCAGTACTTC
TRBD2,TRBJ2-1,TRBV19,-,CASRIGAGGLNEQFF,TGTGCCAGTAGGATCGGCGCGGGAGGGTTGAATGAGCAGTTCTTC
-,TRBJ2-2,TRBV27,once,CASEALCDTNGELFF,TGTGCCAGTGAGGCCCTTTGCGACACAAACGGGGAGCTGTTTTTT
TRBD2,TRBJ2-5,TRBV5-5,-,CATEREIRETQYF,TGTGCCACCGAGCGGGAGATACGTGAGACCCAGTACTTC
-,TRBJ2-7,TRBV27,-,CASSLSNRGTEQYF,TGTGCCAGCAGTTTATCGAATCGGGGGACCGAGCAGTACTTC
TRBD2,TRBJ2-3,TRBV7-9,-,CASSFPGLAGGHTDTQYF,TGTGCCAGCAGTTTTCCGGGACTAGCGGGGGGACACACAGATACGCAGTATTTT
-,TRBJ2-3,TRBV7-2,-,CASSYTQTGTDTQYF,TGTGCCAGCAGTTACACCCAGACGGGCACAGATACGCAGTATTTT
TRBD1,TRBJ2-5,TRBV9,-,CASSVGQGGETQYF,TGTGCCAGCAGCGTAGGACAGGGCGGGGAGACCCAGTACTTC
-,TRBJ2-1,TRBV4-2,-,CASISTVGNYNEQFF,TGTGCCAGCATCTCGACAGTAGGTAACTACAATGAGCAGTTCTTC
TRBD2,TRBJ2-1,TRBV27,-,CASRTAGPQSYNEQFF,TGTGCCAGCAGGACAGCGGGGCCCCAATCCTACAATGAGCAGTTCTTC
-,TRBJ2-7,TRBV6-6,-,CASVLNPYLFYEQYF,TGTGCCAGCGTCCTGAATCCTTATTTGTTCTACGAGCAGTACTTC
-,TRBJ2-7,TRBV27,-,CASSIGQSSFLGEQYF,TGTGCCAGCAGTATTGGACAGAGTTCTTTTTTAGGCGAGCAGTACTTC
-,TRBJ1-5,TRBV12-2,-,CASRARDRKDNQPQHF,TGTGCAAGTCGCGCACGAGACAGGAAGGACAATCAGCCCCAGCATTTT